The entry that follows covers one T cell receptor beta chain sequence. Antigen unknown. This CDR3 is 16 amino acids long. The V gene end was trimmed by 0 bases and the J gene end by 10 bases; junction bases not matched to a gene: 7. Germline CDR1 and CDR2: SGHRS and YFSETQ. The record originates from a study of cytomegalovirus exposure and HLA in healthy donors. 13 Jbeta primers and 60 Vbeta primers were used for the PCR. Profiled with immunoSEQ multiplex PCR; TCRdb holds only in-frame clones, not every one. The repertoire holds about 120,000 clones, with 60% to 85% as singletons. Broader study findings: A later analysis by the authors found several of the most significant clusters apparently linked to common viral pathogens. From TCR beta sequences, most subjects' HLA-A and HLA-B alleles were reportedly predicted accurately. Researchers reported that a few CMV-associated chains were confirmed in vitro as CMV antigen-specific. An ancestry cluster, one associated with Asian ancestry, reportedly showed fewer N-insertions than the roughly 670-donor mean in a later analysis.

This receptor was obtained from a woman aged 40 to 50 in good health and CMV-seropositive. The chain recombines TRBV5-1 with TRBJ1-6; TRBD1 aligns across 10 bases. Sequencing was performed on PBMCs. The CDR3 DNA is TGCGCCAGCAGCTTGGCCGTCGGGACAGGGGACTCACCCCTCCACTTT. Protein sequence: CASSLAVGTGDSPLHF.